These T cell receptor beta chains were read from a single sample in a study of blood T cells in healthy people across ages. TCRdb recomputed calls from the 5' RACE reads with MiXCR, one row per CDR3 protein. The profile shows about 730,000 distinct CDR3 sequences, roughly 43% of them singletons. Material for sequencing was blood. These TCRs come from a woman aged 55-70 years in good health. Both conserved end residues are part of each CDR3. The D gene is left open where the match is weak. Clone size is not always given. Where it is, it says once, few, many or a class for expanded clones.

few	TRBD1	TRBV5-5	TRBJ2-3	TGTGCCAGCAGCTCCACAGGGGAGAGCACAGATACGCAGTATTTT	CASSSTGESTDTQYF
NA	TRBD1	TRBV9	TRBJ1-2	TGTGCCAGCAGCCCCCAACCCGGGACAGGGTGCGGGCATGGCTACACCTTC	CASSPQPGTGCGHGYTF
NA	TRBD2	TRBV10-3	TRBJ2-7	TGTGCCATCAGTGAGTCGAGCGGGAGGGCCGGGGAGCAGTACTTC	CAISESSGRAGEQYF
few	TRBD1	TRBV5-1	TRBJ2-2	TGCGCCAGCAGCTTGGAGCCACAGGGGCTTGGGACCGGGGAGCTGTTTTTT	CASSLEPQGLGTGELFF
NA	TRBD1	TRBV24-1	TRBJ1-5	TGTGCCACCAGTGAGAGTACTCCGGGACAGGGGGCTCGGCAGCCCCAGCATTTT	CATSESTPGQGARQPQHF
NA	NA	TRBV29-1	TRBJ1-5	TGCAGCGTTGATGGAGGGAGCAATCAGCCCCAGCATTTT	CSVDGGSNQPQHF
NA	NA	TRBV6-2/TRBV6-3	TRBJ2-7	TGTGCCAGCAGTTGCTTGGAACGGACGGGCGAGCAGTACTTC	CASSCLERTGEQYF
NA	TRBD1	TRBV20-1	TRBJ2-7	TGCAGCCCGTACGATGATAACAGGGGGCATTACGAGCAGTACTTC	CSPYDDNRGHYEQYF
NA	NA	TRBV27	TRBJ2-7	TGTGCCAGCAAGCCGGGACATAGCTCCTACGAGCAGTACTTC	CASKPGHSSYEQYF
few	NA	TRBV29-1	TRBJ1-4	TGCAGCGTTGAAGCCCCAACGGGCGTAGACAATGAAAAACTGTTTTTT	CSVEAPTGVDNEKLFF
few	TRBD2	TRBV7-8	TRBJ2-1	TGTGCCAGCACCATCCGGCGGGGGGAATACAATGAGCAGTTCTTC	CASTIRRGEYNEQFF
few	NA	TRBV3-1	TRBJ1-1	TGTGCCAGCAGCCCCCTATCGCTTGGGGGTCGGACTGAAGCTTTCTTT	CASSPLSLGGRTEAFF
NA	TRBD1	TRBV7-2	TRBJ1-1	TGTGCCAGCAGCTCTACCGGGACAGGGGCGAGGATAGCTTTCTTT	CASSSTGTGARIAFF
few	NA	TRBV2	TRBJ2-1	TGTGCCAGCCGGAGGGACAGAAGCTCCTACAATGAGCAGTTCTTC	CASRRDRSSYNEQFF
NA	NA	TRBV6-2/TRBV6-3	TRBJ2-7	TGTGCCAGCAGTGGACAACTCTACGAGCAGTACTTC	CASSGQLYEQYF
NA	TRBD1	TRBV11-3	TRBJ2-7	TGTGCCAGCAGCTTAGAACGGCCCAGGGGGCACCACGAGCAGTACTTC	CASSLERPRGHHEQYF
few	TRBD1	TRBV27	TRBJ1-2	TGTGCCAGCAGTCCACTGACAGGGCCCTTGGGAGGCTACACCTTC	CASSPLTGPLGGYTF
NA	NA	TRBV20-1	TRBJ2-7	TGCAGTGCTAGTGGGACATTCTCCTACGAGCAGTACTTC	CSASGTFSYEQYF
NA	TRBD1	TRBV7-2	TRBJ1-4	TGTGCCAGCAGCTCGAACCAATGGAGAGGACAGGGCAATGAAAAACTGTTTTTT	CASSSNQWRGQGNEKLFF
NA	NA	TRBV3-1	TRBJ2-7	TGTGCCAGCAGCCAAGGGACTCCCCACGAGCAGTACTTC	CASSQGTPHEQYF
NA	NA	TRBV27	TRBJ2-4	TGTGCCAGCAGTTTCCCCGGGTGCAACATTCAGTACTTC	CASSFPGCNIQYF
NA	NA	TRBV12-5	TRBJ1-1	TGTGCTAGTGGCCCCGGGAACCTTCGTCCCACTGAAGCTTTCTTT	CASGPGNLRPTEAFF
NA	NA	TRBV4-3	TRBJ2-3	TGCGCCAGCAGCCAAACGGCGGGGCGGTATAGAACAGATACGCAGTATTTT	CASSQTAGRYRTDTQYF
few	TRBD2	TRBV12-3/TRBV12-4	TRBJ2-7	TGTGCCAGCAGTTGGGGAGGGTCCTACGAGCAGTACTTC	CASSWGGSYEQYF
once	TRBD1	TRBV7-6	TRBJ2-5	TGTGCCAGCAGCTTTAAATATACGGGACAGGGGGCGGAAGAGACCCAGTACTTC	CASSFKYTGQGAEETQYF
NA	NA	TRBV3-1	TRBJ2-1	TGTGCCAGCAGCCCTCGGGAACAGGGTCTGTTCTTC	CASSPREQGLFF
NA	NA	TRBV3-1	TRBJ2-5	TGTGCCAGCAGCCAAGATCAGGGGACCCAAGAGACCCAGTACTTC	CASSQDQGTQETQYF
NA	NA	TRBV29-1	TRBJ1-1	TGCAGCGTTAATTCAGGACTTGAAGCTTTCTTT	CSVNSGLEAFF
many	NA	TRBV20-1	TRBJ2-1	TGCAGTGCCTCCGAGGGGTCGTCCTACAATGAGCAGTTCTTC	CSASEGSSYNEQFF
once	NA	TRBV3-1	TRBJ1-6	TGTGCCAGCAGCCAAGCAGGGAAGTCACCCCTCCACTTT	CASSQAGKSPLHF
NA	NA	TRBV10-3	TRBJ1-1	TGTGCCATCAGTCCGGGACTCTTAAACACTGAAGCTTTCTTT	CAISPGLLNTEAFF
NA	TRBD1	TRBV4-3	TRBJ1-1	TGCGCCAGCAGCCAAGAACCGGGACAGGGGGCGCGTGGAGCTTTCTTT	CASSQEPGQGARGAFF
many	TRBD1	TRBV20-1	TRBJ1-2	TGCAGTGCTAGAGCAGGGGGCGAATGGGGCTACACCTTC	CSARAGGEWGYTF
NA	TRBD1	TRBV27	TRBJ1-5	TGTGCCAGCTCAAGAAGGACAGGGGCAGAGCCCCAGCATTTT	CASSRRTGAEPQHF
NA	TRBD2	TRBV5-1	TRBJ2-7	TGCGCCAGCAGCCGACTGGGACTAGCGGTTGGGAGCTACGAGCAGTACTTC	CASSRLGLAVGSYEQYF
NA	NA	TRBV2	TRBJ2-2	TGTGCCAGCAGGGGGGGACTCTTCGCCGGGGAGCTGTTTTTT	CASRGGLFAGELFF
few	NA	TRBV12-3/TRBV12-4	TRBJ1-2	TGTGCCAGCAGTTTTCCGCAGGTCTATGGCTACACCTTC	CASSFPQVYGYTF
NA	NA	TRBV10-3	TRBJ2-5	TGTGCCATCAGTGAGGTCGGCAGACAAGAGACCCAGTACTTC	CAISEVGRQETQYF
NA	NA	TRBV4-2	TRBJ1-5	TGTGCCAGCAGCCAAGGTGAAGGGAATAATCAGCCCCAGCATTTT	CASSQGEGNNQPQHF
NA	NA	TRBV28	TRBJ1-5	TGTGCCAGCGGGGGTAGCAATCAGCCCCAGCATTTT	CASGGSNQPQHF
NA	NA	TRBV7-2	TRBJ1-2	TGTGCCAGCAGCTTAGTCCGGGGAGGCCACACCTTC	CASSLVRGGHTF
once	NA	TRBV28	TRBJ1-2	TGTGCCAGCACCGACAGTTCTAACTATGGCTGCACCTTC	CASTDSSNYGCTF
few	NA	TRBV20-1	TRBJ1-2	TGCAGTGCTAGAGTAGGGGTAGGGTGGGGCTACACCTTC	CSARVGVGWGYTF
NA	NA	TRBV7-9	TRBJ2-1	TGTGCCAGCAGCTTAGATGGCAGGGGGCAGTTCTTC	CASSLDGRGQFF
few	NA	TRBV7-3	TRBJ2-5	TGTGCCAGTGCTTTGGGAGGTTGGGAAGAGACCCAGTACTTC	CASALGGWEETQYF
NA	NA	TRBV11-2	TRBJ1-5	TGTGCCAGCAGCTTAGTGCCCAATCAGCCCCAGCATTTT	CASSLVPNQPQHF
NA	NA	TRBV3-1	TRBJ2-7	TGTGCCAGCAGCCACTCCGCCGGGGCCGAGCAGTACTTC	CASSHSAGAEQYF
once	NA	TRBV2	TRBJ1-2	TGTGCCAGCAGTGATCTGGCAGTTGGCTTGGAAGGCTACACCTTC	CASSDLAVGLEGYTF
NA	NA	TRBV6-4	TRBJ2-1	TGTGCCAGCAGCCTTGGGACTTTCAATGAGCAGTTCTTC	CASSLGTFNEQFF
few	NA	TRBV6-2/TRBV6-3	TRBJ1-2	TGTGCCAGCAGTTACGTGGACAGACTTGGCTACACCTTC	CASSYVDRLGYTF
NA	TRBD1	TRBV6-5	TRBJ2-6	TGTGCCAGCAGTTACAACAGGGGGCCTGGGGCCAACGTCCTGACTTTC	CASSYNRGPGANVLTF
NA	TRBD2	TRBV4-1	TRBJ2-7	TGCGCCAGCAGCCAAGTACTAGCGGAGAACTACGAGCAGTACTTC	CASSQVLAENYEQYF